This T cell receptor beta chain was identified in a study of memory CD8 T cells in hepatitis C reinfection. Study as a whole: Reinfection meant HCV RNA positivity after two negatives ≥60 days apart.

Trimming removed 1 base at V and 4 bases at J, with 5 bases between. This CDR3 is 13 amino acids long. Germline V gene data show CDR1 as LNHDA and CDR2 as SQIVND (reference sequence). Only in-frame clones appear in the TCRdb table, and some are missing; sequencing was by immunoSEQ multiplex PCR. Among over 35,000 clones listed, approximately 88% were seen once. The sample's time point: peak reinfection, 3 to 8 weeks after reinfection detection. Sorted cells were sequenced directly ex vivo without any in vitro expansion. A couple of donors provided sorted CD3+ CD8+ CD45RO- naive CD8 T cells at all three reinfection time points.

Sample: naive CD8+ T cells sorted from blood. The chain employs TRBV19 and TRBJ1-5; D unclear. The sequence was obtained from a man younger than 35 with hepatitis C virus infection. The CDR3 DNA follows: TGTGCCAGTAGTATAGCTGCGAATCAGCCCCAGCATTTT. As protein: CASSIAANQPQHF.